This T cell receptor beta chain comes out of a study of T cell responses to AZD1222 COVID-19 vaccine. Findings of the study overall: Researchers report vaccine-associated CD4 TCRs spanning spike, with dominance at 160-218 and 743-854. Targets within unmutated variant regions were reportedly found for nearly half of spike-specific TCRs. Only a handful of AZD1222 recipients were seropositive at baseline.

Comment on this clone: Antigen unknown.

The assay was immunoSEQ multiplex PCR, and TCRdb's table has in-frame clones only and misses some. There are 90,000 to 150,000 clones in the sample; approximately 90% occur only once, and over 7.5% lies in the top ten. Germline loops: CDR1 MGHRA, CDR2 YSYEKL. The V and J ends lost 1 base and 5 bases, in that order; junction bases with no gene match: 7. This CDR3 has 16 amino acids. The V gene is TRBV4-1, the J gene TRBJ1-1; 10 bases fit TRBD1. The sequencing here drew on peripheral blood, taken 28 days after the second AZD1222 dose. The receptor comes from an adult who received the AZD1222 COVID-19 vaccine. CDR3 DNA sequence: TGCGCCAGCAGCCAAGGGAGTCCGGGACAGGGGACTGAAGCTTTCTTT. Amino acids: CASSQGSPGQGTEAFF.